Listed here is a single T cell receptor (beta chain). Its antigen is as yet unknown. This CDR3 has 15 amino acids. Germline CDR1 is SGHDN and CDR2 is FVKESK. V gave up 3 bases and J gave up 0 bases, with 8 bases separating them. The data belong to a study of T cell responses to AZD1222 COVID-19 vaccine. Study background: Timing groups of about 4 and about 12 weeks for second doses were pooled. The study's findings and limits: Spike-specific TCR breadth and depth rose after two AZD1222 doses. White British people made up most donors, females outnumbered males, and clonal diversity was possibly underestimated. Reports say nearly half of spike-specific TCRs go after unmutated variant regions.

Sequenced by immunoSEQ multiplex PCR; TCRdb stores in-frame clones only, minus some. The table has more than 100,000 clones, around 86% seen once. This chain connects TRBV14 to TRBJ2-2, with D uncertain. Here the sequenced sample was peripheral blood, taken on day 0 of AZD1222 vaccination. This TCR was sampled from an adult in good health. CDR3 nucleotide sequence: TGTGCCAGCAGCCATTACAGCTCGAACACCGGGGAGCTGTTTTTT. Translating gives CASSHYSSNTGELFF.